This entry lists 21 T cell receptor beta chains sequenced from one sample in a study of blood T cell repertoires in COVID-19. Sequencing used immunoSEQ multiplex PCR; TCRdb keeps in-frame clones, though not all of them. The sample comprises a few hundred thousand clones, 70% to 90% of which are singletons, and roughly 10% rests with the top ten. Sequencing input: peripheral blood. These receptors were obtained from a woman in her forties or fifties with COVID-19, enrolled during active disease.

This rearrangement joins TRBV20-1 to TRBJ1-2; 9 nucleotides line up with TRBD1. CDR1 and CDR2 from the germline V gene are DFQATT and SNEGSKA (reference sequence). V lost 3 bases to trimming and J lost 6 bases; unmatched junction nucleotides: 5. The CDR3 has 13 amino acids. The chain's CDR3 is CSASTGGFNGYTF. CDR3 nucleotides: TGCAGTGCTAGTACAGGGGGCTTTAATGGCTACACCTTC.

This chain's CDR3 is CASSVLLATIRTEAFF. The CDR3 region has the DNA TGTGCCAGCAGTGTGTTGCTAGCTACAATTCGCACTGAAGCTTTCTTT. The chain has TRBV21-1 and TRBJ1-1. TRBV21-1 has pseudogene status. The CDR3 sequence is 16 residues long.

The V gene is TRBV29-1, the J gene TRBJ1-5; D is unclear. The germline gives CDR1 SQVTM, CDR2 ANQGSEA. The CDR3 is 13 amino acids. The V gene lost 6 bases and the J gene lost 4 bases, with 13 bases spanning the gap. This CDR3 reads CSVWNGQNQPQHF. The CDR3 region has the DNA TGCAGCGTGTGGAATGGGCAAAATCAGCCCCAGCATTTT.

The rearrangement links TRBV7-2 to TRBJ2-1; a weak D match, TRBD1 (6 bases). The CDR3 has 17 amino acids. The germline V gene encodes CDR1 SGHTA and CDR2 FQGNSA. Trimming stripped 5 bases from V and 7 bases from J, with 24 bases between. CDR3 coding DNA: TGTGCCAGCAGCCTCCACCCGGAATACAGGGTGGTAAATGAGCAGTTCTTC. It is translated as CASSLHPEYRVVNEQFF.

This rearrangement joins TRBV7-2 to TRBJ1-2, with TRBD1 matching 7 bases. V lost 7 bases and J lost 7; bases outside the gene matches: 18. From germline, CDR1 is SGHTA and CDR2 FQGNSA. The CDR3 length is 16 residues. The CDR3 DNA follows: TGTGCCAGCACCCCCGGCCGGGACAGTCGTCCGGGTGGCTACACCTTC. Its translation is CASTPGRDSRPGGYTF.

The rearrangement joins TRBV7-8 to TRBJ2-7; a possible D gene is TRBD2 (6 bases). The CDR3 contains 14 residues. V lost 4 bases and J 3 bases, leaving 13 bases between the germline ends. CDR1 is SGHVS and CDR2 is FQNEAQ in the germline V gene. The CDR3, as DNA: TGTGCCAGCAGCTCCCCGGGGGTTTACTACGAGCAGTACTTC. As protein: CASSSPGVYYEQYF. Filled out from reference TRBV7-8 and TRBJ2-7, the complete variable domain reads GAGVSQSPRYKVAKRGQDVALRCDPISGHVSLFWYQQALGQGPEFLTYFQNEAQLDKSGLPSDRFFAERPEGSVSTLKIQRTQQEDSAVYLCASSSPGVYYEQYFGPGTRLTVT.

V gene TRBV20-1 combines with J gene TRBJ2-7; TRBD1 matches at 10 bases. Unmatched junction bases numbered 8, after V lost 3 bases and J lost 6 bases. Germline loops: CDR1 DFQATT, CDR2 SNEGSKA (reference sequence). CDR3 length: 14 amino acids. This chain's CDR3 is CSASRGTGEAEQYF. DNA of the CDR3: TGCAGTGCTAGTAGGGGGACAGGGGAAGCCGAGCAGTACTTC.

Only one count was recorded for this clone. This sequence joins TRBV10-2 and TRBJ1-5; 9 bases fit TRBD1. The CDR3 extends over 17 amino acids. V shed 5 bases and J 0 bases; nucleotides not matched to a gene: 8. The germline V gene encodes CDR1 WSHSY and CDR2 SAAADI. CDR3: CASSPRTGEASNQPQHF. The CDR3, as DNA: TGCGCCAGCAGTCCTCGGACAGGGGAGGCTAGCAATCAGCCCCAGCATTTT.

The chain combines TRBV19 with TRBJ1-2, with 8 bases fitting TRBD1. The V gene end was trimmed by 8 bases and the J gene end by 5 bases; junction bases not matched to a gene: 4. CDR1 and CDR2 (germline): LNHDA, SQIVND (reference sequence). The CDR3 has 12 residues. CDR3 sequence reads: CASDTGGYGYTF. The DNA for the CDR3 is TGTGCCAGTGATACAGGGGGTTATGGCTACACCTTC.

The chain is built from TRBV11-2 and TRBJ2-3, with D tentatively TRBD2 (6 bases). Germline CDR1 and CDR2: SGHAT and FQNNGV. This CDR3 is built from 15 residues. Trimming removed 1 base at V and 3 bases at J, with 11 bases between. The CDR3: CASSLGGVSTDTQYF. The CDR3 DNA reads TGTGCCAGCAGCTTAGGCGGGGTGTCAACAGATACGCAGTATTTT.

The V and J genes are TRBV7-7 and TRBJ1-4; D remains unclear. This CDR3 region has 13 residues. Germline values: CDR1 SSHAT, CDR2 FNYEAQ (reference sequence). V lost 5 bases, J lost 7 bases, and 11 bases lay in between. This CDR3 reads CASSPGSGEKLFF. DNA for the CDR3: TGTGCCAGCAGCCCTGGTTCCGGTGAAAAACTGTTTTTT.

This chain links TRBV5-4 with TRBJ2-3; a possible D gene is TRBD2 (5 bases). Trimming left V 7 bases short and J 2 bases short, with 14 bases between. Germline V CDR1 and CDR2: SGHNT, YYREEE (reference sequence). This CDR3 region has 14 residues. CDR3 sequence: CASQDPGYTDTQYF. The CDR3 region has the DNA TGTGCCAGCCAGGATCCGGGGTACACAGATACGCAGTATTTT.

The CDR3 reads CASSLVQTNEKLFF. The CDR3 nucleotides are TGTGCCAGCAGCTTAGTACAGACTAATGAAAAACTGTTTTTT. The V and J genes are TRBV7-9 and TRBJ1-4, with D hard to call. The CDR3 is 14 amino acids. Trimming cost V 1 base and J 2 bases, with 5 bases left between them. CDR1 and CDR2 from the germline V gene are SEHNR and FQNEAQ (reference sequence).

The chain employs TRBV30 and TRBJ1-2; D gene ambiguous. V shed 8 bases and J shed 3 bases, with 10 bases lying between them. This CDR3 region has 11 residues. CDR1 is GTSNPN and CDR2 is SVGIG in the germline V gene (reference sequence). The CDR3 loop is CAARGDYGYTF. In DNA, the CDR3 is TGTGCCGCGCGGGGTGACTATGGCTACACCTTC.

This clone was seen only once. The CDR3 protein is CASSPPYTF. The CDR3 DNA follows: TGTGCCAGCAGTCCTCCCTACACCTTC. The V and J genes are TRBV28 and TRBJ1-2, with D unclear. The CDR3 length is 9 residues. Germline V gene sequence: CDR1 MDHEN, CDR2 SYDVKM. The ends were cut back, 5 bases at V and 10 bases at J, with 5 bases in the middle.

The V gene is TRBV30, the J gene TRBJ2-7, with 7 bases matching TRBD1. CDR1 is GTSNPN, CDR2 SVGIG, per germline (reference sequence). The CDR3 covers 13 residues. Here the CDR3 reads CAWSETGLYEQYV. The CDR3 bases are TGTGCCTGGAGCGAGACAGGGTTGTACGAGCAGTATGTC.

The chain carries TRBV6-2 or TRBV6-3 and TRBJ1-3; D unclear. This CDR3 spans 15 amino acids. V was trimmed by 2 bases and J by 0 bases, leaving 8 bases between them. Germline CDR1 reads MNHEY; CDR2 reads SVGEGT. The CDR3 sequence: CASSYMIYSGNTIYF. The CDR3 DNA reads TGTGCCAGCAGTTACATGATCTACTCTGGAAACACCATATATTTT.

The chain couples TRBV6-5 to TRBJ1-1; D is possibly TRBD1 (6 bases). CDR1 is MNHEY and CDR2 is SVGAGI in the germline V gene. V lost 5 bases and J 6 bases, leaving 10 bases between the germline ends. The CDR3 consists of 12 residues. DNA for the CDR3: TGTGCCAGCAGTACCTACAGGGCTGAAGCTTTCTTT. Its translation: CASSTYRAEAFF.

The gene calls are TRBV5-1 and TRBJ2-3, with TRBD1 matching 9 bases. The CDR3 has 15 amino acids. The junction had 1 base not matched to a gene; V was cut back by 0 bases and J by 2 bases. The germline gives CDR1 SGHRS, CDR2 YFSETQ. CDR3 in amino acids: CASSLEQGATDTQYF. CDR3 DNA sequence: TGCGCCAGCAGCTTGGAACAGGGGGCCACAGATACGCAGTATTTT.

As DNA, the CDR3 is TGTGCCAGCACCCCGAAGCGGGCGGAGCAGTTCTTC. This translates into CASTPKRAEQFF. The J gene is TRBJ2-1, the V gene TRBV12-3 or TRBV12-4, with D possibly matching TRBD2 (6 bases). Trimming stripped 7 bases from V and 10 bases from J, with 14 bases between. CDR3 size: 12 residues.

This clone was counted a single time. V is TRBV30 and J is TRBJ2-2; no definite D call. Germline values: CDR1 GTSNPN, CDR2 SVGIG (reference sequence). The length of the CDR3 is 12 residues. The V end was cut by 1 base, the J end by 4 bases, with 4 bases between. In DNA, the CDR3 is TGTGCCTGGAGTGCGGGCACCGGGGAGCTGTTTTTT. This translates into CAWSAGTGELFF.